This TCR beta chain was profiled in a study of PD-L1 blockade in urothelial cancer. Study as a whole: At 3 weeks (second dose) and 6 weeks after starting treatment, blood was analyzed.

The table came from immunoSEQ multiplex PCR; TCRdb's copy has only in-frame clones and leaves some out. Among 50,000 to 55,000 clones listed, 86% were seen once. Time point here: pretreatment peripheral blood. The sequence derives from a man aged 55 to 70 with urothelial cancer. The sequenced sample was PBMCs, obtained around atezolizumab (anti-PD-L1) treatment.

The DNA of the CDR3 is TGTGCTAGTGCCCGGACAGGGGGAGGCTACGAGCAGTACTTC. Protein product: CASARTGGGYEQYF. The rearrangement links TRBV12-5 to TRBJ2-7; TRBD1 aligns across 10 bases. The V gene end was trimmed by 7 bases and the J gene end by 3 bases; junction bases not matched to a gene: 6. This CDR3 is built from 14 residues. Germline loops: CDR1 LGHNT, CDR2 FRNRAP.